Presented here are 23 T cell receptor beta chains from one specimen sequenced in a study of shared clonotypes between healthy human individuals. The table came from immunoSEQ multiplex PCR; TCRdb's copy has only in-frame clones and leaves some out. The sample holds 2,500,000 or so clones, 85% to 95% seen once. Sequenced input: naive CD4+ T cells from PBMCs. The subset denotes: CD45RA+ positively selected. The receptors were gathered from a man aged 18 to 29 in good health. Some clones in this sample may be carry-over from other donors' samples.

V is TRBV30 and J is TRBJ2-7, with TRBD1 matching 8 bases. The CDR3 length is 14 residues. After removal of 5 bases from V and 6 bases from J, the junction contained 12 bases not matched to a gene. The V gene's germline CDR1 is GTSNPN and CDR2 SVGIG (reference sequence). The CDR3 DNA sequence: TGTGCCTGGGGGCGAGTGACAGGGGCAGGCGAGCAGTACTTC. Its protein product is CAWGRVTGAGEQYF. The whole variable domain, filled in from reference TRBV30 and TRBJ2-7, reads SQTIHQWPATLVQPVGSPLSLECTVEGTSNPNLYWYRQAAGRGLQLLFYSVGIGQISSEVPQNLSASRPQDRQFILSSKKLLLSDSGFYLCAWGRVTGAGEQYFGPGTRLTVT.

V and J are TRBV28 and TRBJ2-4; a weak D match, TRBD1 (6 bases). The CDR3 is 16 residues long. The V gene lost 3 bases and the J gene lost 0 bases, with 12 bases spanning the gap. Germline V CDR1 and CDR2: MDHEN, SYDVKM. For the CDR3, the DNA is TGTGCCAGCAGTTTCCAGGGGCGGTCAGCCAAAAACATTCAGTACTTC. Translation gives CASSFQGRSAKNIQYF.

CDR3 in DNA: TGTGCCAGCAGCGGGGGGCGGGGGACTCAGCCCCAGCATTTT. This translates into CASSGGRGTQPQHF. The chain joins TRBV2 to TRBJ1-5, with D tentatively TRBD1 (6 bases). Germline V gene data show CDR1 as SNHLY and CDR2 as FYNNEI. The CDR3 is 14 amino acids. Trimming removed 6 bases at V and 6 bases at J, with 15 bases between.

The gene calls are TRBV7-8 and TRBJ2-7; TRBD2 matches at 13 bases. Germline-derived CDR1 and CDR2 are SGHVS and FQNEAQ. This CDR3 is 16 amino acids long. With V trimmed by 4 bases and J by 2 bases, 5 bases remained unmatched. CDR3 amino acids: CASSSLTSGRTYEQYF. The CDR3 DNA reads as TGTGCCAGCAGCTCCCTGACTAGCGGGAGGACCTACGAGCAGTACTTC.

The chain employs TRBV15 and TRBJ1-2, with D possibly being TRBD1 (6 bases). In germline, CDR1 is LNHNV, CDR2 YYDKDF (reference sequence). V was trimmed by 3 bases and J by 5 bases, leaving 13 bases between them. The CDR3 is 14 residues long. CDR3 region: CATSSSGASYGYTF. CDR3 nucleotide sequence: TGTGCCACCAGCAGTTCAGGGGCTAGTTATGGCTACACCTTC.

V gene TRBV7-4 combines with J gene TRBJ2-3, with no clear D. CDR1 SGHVT and CDR2 SQSDAQ come from the germline V gene. V was cut by 1 base and J by 0 bases, with 8 bases left in between. The CDR3 extends over 15 amino acids. CDR3 in amino acids: CASSLESGSTDTQYF. The CDR3 DNA reads TGTGCCAGCAGCTTAGAATCCGGGAGCACAGATACGCAGTATTTT.

J is TRBJ1-2 and V is TRBV15; D is unresolved. CDR1 is LNHNV and CDR2 is YYDKDF in the germline V gene (reference sequence). This CDR3 comprises 17 residues. With 0 bases removed from V and 4 bases from J, the gap between germline ends came to 18 bases. Here the CDR3 reads CATSRDLGGRSTYGYTF. In DNA, the CDR3 is TGTGCCACCAGCAGAGATTTGGGTGGACGGAGCACCTATGGCTACACCTTC.

The CDR3 sequence is CASSLLAESTDTQYF. CDR3 bases: TGTGCCAGCAGCCTCCTAGCGGAAAGCACAGATACGCAGTATTTT. The gene calls are TRBV6-1 and TRBJ2-3, with TRBD2 identical over 7 bases. The CDR3 runs to 15 residues. Germline values: CDR1 MNHNS, CDR2 SASEGT. The J segment lost 0 bases and the V segment lost 6 bases, leaving 6 bases of the junction unmatched.

The chain uses TRBV28 and TRBJ1-4; 7 bases match TRBD1. Germline V gene lookup returns CDR1 MDHEN and CDR2 SYDVKM. The CDR3 has 15 amino acids. J was trimmed by 0 bases and V by 8 bases; bases with no gene match: 6. This CDR3 reads CASQSGTATNEKLFF. The CDR3 DNA reads TGTGCCAGCCAAAGCGGGACAGCAACTAATGAAAAACTGTTTTTT.

The chain joins TRBV5-4 to TRBJ2-1, with 11 bases fitting TRBD2. The germline gives CDR1 SGHNT, CDR2 YYREEE (reference sequence). The CDR3 runs to 15 residues. V lost 6 bases, J lost 9 bases, and 11 bases stayed unmatched. CDR3: CASIILAGDISEQFF. The CDR3 DNA is TGTGCCAGCATCATACTAGCGGGAGATATAAGTGAGCAGTTCTTC.

V usage is TRBV7-3 and J usage is TRBJ1-1; a weak D match, TRBD1 (6 bases). The CDR3 contains 17 residues. V shed 5 bases and J shed 4 bases, with 23 bases lying between them. Germline CDR1 is SGHTA and CDR2 is FQGTGA. CDR3 loop: CASSPNGGGATPTEAFF. The CDR3 DNA is TGTGCCAGCAGCCCAAACGGTGGGGGGGCGACCCCCACTGAAGCTTTCTTT.

The gene calls are TRBV29-1 and TRBJ2-2; TRBD1 might be the D (6 bases). Germline CDR1 and CDR2: SQVTM and ANQGSEA. V was pared by 8 bases and J by 9 bases, with 16 bases between. The CDR3 spans 12 residues. The CDR3 nucleotides read TGCAGCTTTCAACAGCAGGGGCGGGAGCTGTTTTTT. Its protein product is CSFQQQGRELFF.

V gene TRBV27 combines with J gene TRBJ2-7; D may be TRBD2 (6 bases). CDR1 and CDR2 from the germline V gene are MNHEY and SMNVEV (reference sequence). The germline V and J ends were trimmed by 3 bases and 2 bases, with 11 bases remaining between them. This CDR3 has 14 amino acids. For the CDR3, the DNA is TGTGCCAGCAGTTTTTCCCCGGGAGCCTACGAGCAGTACTTC. Translation: CASSFSPGAYEQYF.

The chain is built from TRBV6-6 and TRBJ2-1, with 10 bases identical to TRBD2. The length of the CDR3 is 15 residues. CDR1 and CDR2 from the germline V gene are MNHNY and SVGAGI (reference sequence). V gave up 7 bases and J gave up 6 bases; unmatched junction bases: 9. The CDR3 DNA reads TGTGCCAGCACACCGAGCGGGAGGGCCAGCAATGAGCAGTTCTTC. Translation gives CASTPSGRASNEQFF.

The rearrangement links TRBV5-8 to TRBJ2-2; possibly TRBD1 for D (5 bases). V lost 4 bases and J lost 6, with 10 bases in between. Looked up from germline, CDR1 is SGHTS and CDR2 is YDEGEE. The CDR3 consists of 13 residues. The CDR3 nucleotides are TGTGCCAGCAGCCCTGACAGCCCCGGGGAGCTGTTTTTT. Translating it yields CASSPDSPGELFF.

This chain connects TRBV28 to TRBJ1-1, with no clear D. The CDR3 runs to 16 residues. Trimming cost V 5 bases and J 6 bases, with 22 bases left between them. Per the germline V gene, CDR1 is MDHEN and CDR2 is SYDVKM. The DNA for the CDR3 is TGTGCCAGCAGTGCCTACGTAGGGAGCCGAATGGCTGAAGCTTTCTTT. This sequence encodes CASSAYVGSRMAEAFF.

The chain is built from TRBV10-3 and TRBJ2-1; weak D call: TRBD2 (6 bases). This CDR3 is built from 14 residues. V was trimmed by 4 bases and J by 10 bases, leaving 17 bases between them. Germline CDR1 ENHRY, CDR2 SYGVKD. In nucleotides, the CDR3 is TGTGCCATCAGTGCCCCAAGCCTCGCGGGGGAGCAGTTCTTC. It codes for CAISAPSLAGEQFF.

The chain has TRBV7-3 and TRBJ2-2; 9 nucleotides agree with TRBD2. The CDR3 contains 15 residues. The germline V gene has CDR1 SGHTA and CDR2 FQGTGA. V dropped 5 bases and J dropped 7; count of bases not matched to a gene: 8. CDR3 amino acids: CASSLIAGEGGELFF. CDR3 sequence (DNA): TGTGCCAGCAGCCTCATAGCGGGAGAAGGCGGGGAGCTGTTTTTT.

In the case of this clone: At the DNA level, this CDR3 is encoded by other sequences in the same sample as well. V usage is TRBV5-1 and J usage is TRBJ1-1, with 7 bases lining up with TRBD1. Looked up from germline, CDR1 is SGHRS and CDR2 is YFSETQ. The CDR3 extends over 15 amino acids. With 0 bases clipped from V and 4 bases from J, the junction kept 6 bases outside the gene matches. CDR3 in DNA: TGCGCCAGCAGCTTGGTGGGGGCAGGGGGCACTGAAGCTTTCTTT. Translated: CASSLVGAGGTEAFF. Using reference TRBV5-1 and TRBJ1-1 for the parts outside the CDR3, the full variable domain is KAGVTQTPRYLIKTRGQQVTLSCSPISGHRSVSWYQQTPGQGLQFLFEYFSETQRNKGNFPGRFSGRQFSNSRSEMNVSTLELGDSALYLCASSLVGAGGTEAFFGQGTRLTVV.

About this clone: This CDR3 is also generated by other DNA sequences in the sample. The V call is TRBV20-1, the J call TRBJ2-7; 7 bases line up with TRBD1. Looked up from germline, CDR1 is DFQATT and CDR2 is SNEGSKA (reference sequence). With 3 bases clipped from V and 5 bases from J, the junction kept 1 base outside the gene matches. The CDR3 loop spans 11 amino acids. This CDR3 reads CSARDRNEQYF. The CDR3 DNA reads TGCAGTGCTAGGGACAGGAACGAGCAGTACTTC.

The rearrangement uses TRBV7-8 and TRBJ2-7; TRBD2 is a possible D gene (5 bases). The V end was cut by 0 bases, the J end by 3 bases, with 6 bases between. This CDR3 comprises 13 residues. Germline CDR1 reads SGHVS; CDR2 reads FQNEAQ. CDR3 in DNA: TGTGCCAGCAGCTTAGCCGAGGGCTACGAGCAGTACTTC. Its translation: CASSLAEGYEQYF.

This chain joins TRBV19 and TRBJ2-5, with 7 bases matching TRBD1. Germline loops: CDR1 LNHDA, CDR2 SQIVND (reference sequence). The junction had 9 bases not matched to a gene; V was cut back by 5 bases and J by 0 bases. CDR3 length: 16 amino acids. CDR3 sequence (DNA): TGTGCCAGTAGTCGAACGACCGGGACAGACCAAGAGACCCAGTACTTC. Its protein is CASSRTTGTDQETQYF.

The chain couples TRBV15 to TRBJ2-7, with 8 bases aligning to TRBD2. In germline, CDR1 is LNHNV, CDR2 YYDKDF (reference sequence). Unmatched junction bases numbered 4, after V lost 0 bases and J lost 3 bases. The CDR3 totals 15 residues. CDR3 sequence reads: CATSREGLGVYEQYF. For the CDR3, the DNA is TGTGCCACCAGCAGAGAGGGACTAGGGGTCTACGAGCAGTACTTC.